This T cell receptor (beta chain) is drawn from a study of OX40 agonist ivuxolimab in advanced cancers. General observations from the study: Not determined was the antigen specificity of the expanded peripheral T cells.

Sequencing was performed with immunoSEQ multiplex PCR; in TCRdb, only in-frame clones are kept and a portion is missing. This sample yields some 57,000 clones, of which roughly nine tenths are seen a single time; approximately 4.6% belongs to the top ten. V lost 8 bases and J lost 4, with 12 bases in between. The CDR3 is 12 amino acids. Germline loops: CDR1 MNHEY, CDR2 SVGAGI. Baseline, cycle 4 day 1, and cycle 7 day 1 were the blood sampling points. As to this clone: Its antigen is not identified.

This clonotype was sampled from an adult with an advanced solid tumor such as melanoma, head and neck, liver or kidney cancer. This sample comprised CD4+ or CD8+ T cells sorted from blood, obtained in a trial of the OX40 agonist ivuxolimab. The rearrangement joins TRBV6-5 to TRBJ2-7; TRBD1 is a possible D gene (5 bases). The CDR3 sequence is CASQGNSYEQYF. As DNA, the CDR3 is TGTGCCAGCCAGGGTAACTCGTACGAGCAGTACTTC.